This TCR beta chain was observed in a study of low-dose radiotherapy and immunotherapy resistance in tumors. At the level of the study: Intravenous administration to patients comprised nivolumab at 240 mg every two weeks and ipilimumab at 1 mg/kg every six weeks.

First-strand cDNA relied on TRAV- and TRBV-specific primers spanning alpha and beta chains. Over approximately 20 PCR cycles, TCRs were amplified from a constant-region primer and V-primer adapter. Through in vitro transcription, the mRNA that had been isolated was amplified. One entry per CDR3 protein results from TCRdb running MiXCR on the reads. The sample shows 65,000 to 90,000 distinct CDR3 sequences, about 19% of them seen only once. This clonotype occurred many times. Germline V gives CDR1 MNHNS, CDR2 SASEGT. The CDR3 extends over 15 amino acids. V was clipped by 1 base and J by 1 base, with 8 bases between them. Indicated time point: before trial treatment.

The sequenced sample was PBMCs, obtained before treatment. This TCR derives from a male donor with prostate cancer. The chain combines TRBV6-1 with TRBJ1-5; D remains unclear. CDR3 bases: TGTGCCAGCAGTGAAGTTTTTCAAAGCAATCAGCCCCAGCATTTT. This translates into CASSEVFQSNQPQHF.